A selection of T cell receptor beta chains follows, all from one sample in a study of cytomegalovirus exposure and HLA in healthy donors. The assay was immunoSEQ multiplex PCR, and TCRdb's table has in-frame clones only and misses some. This table has approximately 220,000 clones, approximately 68% appearing once. The specimen was PBMCs. The receptors come from a woman in her thirties in good health and CMV-seronegative. Each CDR3 is given with its conserved first and last residue. The order of the fields is CDR3 protein, CDR3 DNA, V gene, clone size, J gene, D gene. D genes are given only for firm matches. For some rows the clone size is stated as once, few or many, or as a class when expanded; others skip it.

CDR3aa: CASTFLPNRPNTEAFF
CDR3nt: TGCGCCAGCACATTCCTCCCCAACAGGCCGAACACTGAAGCTTTCTTT
v_gene: TRBV10-1
abundance: .
j_gene: TRBJ1-1
d_gene: .

CDR3aa: CASSLERGGSEKLFF
CDR3nt: TGTGCCAGCAGCTTAGAGCGGGGAGGGAGTGAAAAACTGTTTTTT
v_gene: TRBV7-9
abundance: .
j_gene: TRBJ1-4
d_gene: .

CDR3aa: CASSATGTGVPGLAGDHEQFF
CDR3nt: TGTGCCAGTAGTGCAACCGGGACAGGGGTACCGGGACTAGCGGGAGACCATGAGCAGTTCTTC
v_gene: TRBV19
abundance: .
j_gene: TRBJ2-1
d_gene: TRBD2

CDR3aa: CASSTGGNQPQHF
CDR3nt: TGTGCCAGCAGTACAGGGGGCAATCAGCCCCAGCATTTT
v_gene: TRBV11-2
abundance: .
j_gene: TRBJ1-5
d_gene: TRBD1

CDR3aa: CASSLGQGATLPLHF
CDR3nt: TGTGCCAGCAGCTTAGGGCAGGGGGCCACCTTGCCCCTCCACTTT
v_gene: TRBV7-9
abundance: .
j_gene: TRBJ1-6
d_gene: TRBD1

CDR3aa: CASSLDSQNTEAFF
CDR3nt: TGCGCCAGCAGCTTGGACAGCCAGAACACTGAAGCTTTCTTT
v_gene: TRBV5-1
abundance: .
j_gene: TRBJ1-1
d_gene: .

CDR3aa: CAISESRQGNTGELFF
CDR3nt: TGTGCCATCAGTGAGTCGAGGCAGGGCAACACCGGGGAGCTGTTTTTT
v_gene: TRBV10-3
abundance: .
j_gene: TRBJ2-2
d_gene: .

CDR3aa: CASSAGTGVRGTNEKLFF
CDR3nt: TGTGCCAGCAGCGCCGGGACAGGGGTACGGGGCACTAATGAAAAACTGTTTTTT
v_gene: TRBV9
abundance: .
j_gene: TRBJ1-4
d_gene: TRBD1

CDR3aa: CASSLGRGQIDEQFF
CDR3nt: TGTGCCAGCAGCTTAGGAAGGGGACAAATCGATGAGCAGTTCTTC
v_gene: TRBV11-3
abundance: few
j_gene: TRBJ2-1
d_gene: .

CDR3aa: CASNEQGAFYEQYF
CDR3nt: TGTGCCAGCAACGAACAGGGGGCCTTCTACGAGCAGTACTTC
v_gene: TRBV5-6
abundance: .
j_gene: TRBJ2-7
d_gene: TRBD1

CDR3aa: CASTLGTGIHNEQFF
CDR3nt: TGTGCCAGCACCCTCGGGACAGGGATCCACAATGAGCAGTTCTTC
v_gene: TRBV6-1
abundance: few
j_gene: TRBJ2-1
d_gene: TRBD1

CDR3aa: CSVGSYYADTQYF
CDR3nt: TGCAGCGTTGGTAGCTACTACGCAGATACGCAGTATTTT
v_gene: TRBV29-1
abundance: .
j_gene: TRBJ2-3
d_gene: .

CDR3aa: CSVAGGDRGREQYF
CDR3nt: TGCAGCGTTGCCGGGGGGGACAGGGGGCGTGAGCAGTACTTC
v_gene: TRBV29-1
abundance: once
j_gene: TRBJ2-7
d_gene: TRBD1

CDR3aa: CASSFQGSYEQYF
CDR3nt: TGTGCCAGCAGCTTCCAGGGGTCCTACGAGCAGTACTTC
v_gene: TRBV7-9
abundance: .
j_gene: TRBJ2-7
d_gene: .

CDR3aa: CASSEVPGELFF
CDR3nt: TGTGCCAGCTCAGAGGTCCCCGGGGAGCTGTTTTTT
v_gene: TRBV18
abundance: .
j_gene: TRBJ2-2
d_gene: .

CDR3aa: CASSLGTVSEAFF
CDR3nt: TGTGCCAGCAGCCTAGGGACAGTCAGCGAAGCTTTCTTT
v_gene: TRBV5-4
abundance: .
j_gene: TRBJ1-1
d_gene: TRBD1

CDR3aa: CASSPSRGRSTDTQYF
CDR3nt: TGTGCCAGCAGCCCCTCCCGCGGGCGAAGCACAGATACGCAGTATTTT
v_gene: TRBV27
abundance: .
j_gene: TRBJ2-3
d_gene: .